This T cell receptor (beta chain) was recovered during a study of control samples from healthy donors and cancer patients. Sequenced by immunoSEQ multiplex PCR; TCRdb stores in-frame clones only, minus some. The sample has around 100,000 clones, less than 90% seen once; the top ten hold 13% to 15%. Input material: blood. The receptor comes from a woman aged 70-85 years in good health.

The CDR3 loop reads CASSPRLAEYNEQFF. CDR3 coding DNA: TGTGCCAGCTCACCACGACTAGCGGAGTACAATGAGCAGTTCTTC. The V call is TRBV18, the J call TRBJ2-1; TRBD2 matches 9 bases. Per germline, CDR1 KGHSH and CDR2 LQKENI. The length of the CDR3 is 15 residues. V was clipped by 1 base and J by 4 bases; unmatched bases: 2.